The T cell receptor (beta chain) described here comes from a study of identical twins. V lost 3 bases to trimming and J lost 5 bases, with 17 bases between them. This CDR3 spans 15 amino acids. Germline V gene lookup returns CDR1 ENHRY and CDR2 SYGVKD. Broader study findings: It was cross-sectional statistical analysis, not following the same donors, that the conclusions relied on. Analyses of zero insertions could, in part, be confounded by invariant MAIT and iNKT cells. Insertions were fewer in abundant cord blood beta clonotypes, whereas memory repertoires showed none of this pattern.

Many counts were recorded for this clonotype. Its specificity is unknown. Using its own MiXCR run on the 5' RACE reads, TCRdb lists one record per CDR3 protein. Of 690,000 or so distinct CDR3 sequences listed, around 6.1% are singletons. The genes are TRBV10-3 and TRBJ2-7; D not resolved. What was sequenced was naive T cells sorted from blood. The TCR was taken from a man aged 18 to 35 in good health. This CDR3 reads CAISDRAAGGNEQYF. CDR3 nucleotide sequence: TGTGCCATCAGTGATCGGGCAGCCGGCGGCAACGAGCAGTACTTC.